The entry below describes one T cell receptor beta chain. What it recognizes is unknown. This sample was included in a study of cytomegalovirus exposure and HLA in healthy donors. Study information: A subsequent analysis stated that the 110 or so validation repertoires were run on the same platform as the roughly 620 first-cohort repertoires.

Trimming took off 8 bases at V and 3 bases at J, with 16 bases between the two ends. The CDR3 runs to 14 residues. From germline, CDR1 is SNHLY and CDR2 FYNNEI. Study-wide results and caveats: Researchers catalogued roughly 150 TCR beta chains as cytomegalovirus-associated.

Libraries were prepared by immunoSEQ multiplex PCR; TCRdb keeps only in-frame clonotypes and omits some of them. The profile covers 150,000 to 200,000 clones, with roughly 85% appearing a single time and about 17% taken by the ten largest. V is TRBV2 and J is TRBJ1-1; tentative D call: TRBD1 (5 bases). The source is a man aged 18 to 35 in good health and CMV-seropositive. The sequenced material came from PBMCs. CDR3 bases: TGTGCCAGCCTGTCCCGGGGGTGGGACACTGAAGCTTTCTTT. It codes for CASLSRGWDTEAFF.